A selection of T cell receptor beta chains follows, all from one sample in a study of blood T cell repertoires in COVID-19. Libraries were prepared by immunoSEQ multiplex PCR; TCRdb keeps only in-frame clonotypes and omits some of them. The table lists tens of thousands of clones, roughly 80% of them singletons. The source material was peripheral blood. The receptors here all came from a woman aged 55-75 years with acute or convalescent COVID-19. The CDR3 runs from the conserved cysteine through the conserved F or W. Each record gives: clone size, D gene, J gene, V gene, CDR3 protein, CDR3 DNA. The D gene is left open where the match is weak. A row's size may be missing; if present it is once, few, many or a size class.

clone_size: .
d_call: .
j_call: TRBJ2-3
v_call: TRBV5-6
cdr3_aa: CASSSDFIASTDTQYF
cdr3_nt: TGTGCCAGCAGCTCCGACTTTATCGCTAGCACAGATACGCAGTATTTT

clone_size: once
d_call: .
j_call: TRBJ2-7
v_call: TRBV6-5
cdr3_aa: CASSYSPVEGEQYF
cdr3_nt: TGTGCCAGCAGTTACTCTCCCGTGGAGGGCGAGCAGTACTTC

clone_size: .
d_call: .
j_call: TRBJ2-6
v_call: TRBV2
cdr3_aa: CASSPPGAGANVLTF
cdr3_nt: TGTGCCAGCAGTCCCCCAGGGGCTGGGGCCAACGTCCTGACTTTC

clone_size: .
d_call: .
j_call: TRBJ2-7
v_call: TRBV5-6
cdr3_aa: CASSFGLRGWQYF
cdr3_nt: TGTGCCAGCAGCTTTGGACTACGGGGTTGGCAGTACTTC

clone_size: .
d_call: TRBD1
j_call: TRBJ1-6
v_call: TRBV11-1
cdr3_aa: CASSFDRVGSPLHF
cdr3_nt: TGTGCCAGCAGCTTCGACAGGGTCGGTTCACCCCTCCACTTT

clone_size: .
d_call: TRBD2
j_call: TRBJ2-2
v_call: TRBV2
cdr3_aa: CASVAAGVTGELFF
cdr3_nt: TGTGCCAGCGTAGCCGCGGGGGTTACCGGGGAGCTGTTTTTT

clone_size: .
d_call: TRBD1
j_call: TRBJ2-4
v_call: TRBV5-1
cdr3_aa: CASSLDRGKNIQYF
cdr3_nt: TGCGCCAGCAGCTTAGACAGGGGCAAAAACATTCAGTACTTC

clone_size: .
d_call: .
j_call: TRBJ1-1
v_call: TRBV7-9
cdr3_aa: CASSLEQNTEAFF
cdr3_nt: TGTGCCAGCAGCTTAGAACAGAACACTGAAGCTTTCTTT

clone_size: .
d_call: .
j_call: TRBJ1-3
v_call: TRBV28
cdr3_aa: CASSSSGSGNTIYF
cdr3_nt: TGTGCCAGCAGTTCTTCAGGGTCTGGAAACACCATATATTTT

clone_size: .
d_call: TRBD1
j_call: TRBJ1-6
v_call: TRBV27
cdr3_aa: CASSPDRLLGGSLHF
cdr3_nt: TGTGCCAGCAGTCCGGACAGGCTACTTGGTGGATCCCTCCACTTT

clone_size: .
d_call: .
j_call: TRBJ1-5
v_call: TRBV28
cdr3_aa: CASWGSSNQPQHF
cdr3_nt: TGTGCCAGCTGGGGCAGTAGCAATCAGCCCCAGCATTTT

clone_size: .
d_call: TRBD1
j_call: TRBJ2-3
v_call: TRBV28
cdr3_aa: CASSGPGQGPDTQYF
cdr3_nt: TGTGCCAGCAGTGGCCCGGGACAGGGGCCAGATACGCAGTATTTT

clone_size: .
d_call: .
j_call: TRBJ2-5
v_call: TRBV3-1/TRBV3-2
cdr3_aa: CASSQGVPSGGGETQYF
cdr3_nt: TGTGCCAGCAGCCAAGGGGTACCTAGTGGGGGAGGAGAGACCCAGTACTTC

clone_size: .
d_call: .
j_call: TRBJ1-2
v_call: TRBV7-3
cdr3_aa: CASSLNNGYGYTF
cdr3_nt: TGTGCCAGCAGCTTAAATAACGGCTATGGCTACACCTTC

clone_size: .
d_call: TRBD2
j_call: TRBJ2-1
v_call: TRBV3-1/TRBV3-2
cdr3_aa: CASSKAGAWGEFF
cdr3_nt: TGTGCCAGCTCGAAAGCGGGGGCCTGGGGGGAGTTCTTC

clone_size: .
d_call: TRBD1
j_call: TRBJ2-2
v_call: TRBV19
cdr3_aa: CASSRRQGTAGELFF
cdr3_nt: TGTGCCAGTAGTCGTCGACAGGGTACGGCCGGGGAGCTGTTTTTT

clone_size: .
d_call: TRBD1
j_call: TRBJ1-4
v_call: TRBV2
cdr3_aa: CASSARGTPNEKLFF
cdr3_nt: TGTGCCAGCAGTGCCAGGGGGACCCCTAATGAAAAACTGTTTTTT

clone_size: .
d_call: .
j_call: TRBJ1-5
v_call: TRBV2
cdr3_aa: CATVDYTETLLKSQHF
cdr3_nt: TGTGCCACCGTAGATTATACAGAAACCCTGCTTAAATCCCAGCATTTT

clone_size: once
d_call: .
j_call: TRBJ1-3
v_call: TRBV5-5
cdr3_aa: CASSLGAVSGNTIYF
cdr3_nt: TGTGCCAGCAGCTTGGGGGCAGTTTCTGGAAACACCATATATTTT

clone_size: .
d_call: TRBD2
j_call: TRBJ2-1
v_call: TRBV27
cdr3_aa: CASSHRGGAGAGFF
cdr3_nt: TGTGCCAGCAGTCATCGGGGGGGCGCCGGTGCGGGGTTCTTC

clone_size: .
d_call: .
j_call: TRBJ1-2
v_call: TRBV6-1
cdr3_aa: CASSEGEGRRGYTF
cdr3_nt: TGTGCCAGCAGTGAAGGCGAGGGCCGTAGGGGCTACACCTTC

clone_size: .
d_call: .
j_call: TRBJ2-2
v_call: TRBV5-1
cdr3_aa: CASSLLVAGELFF
cdr3_nt: TGCGCCAGCAGCTTGTTAGTGGCCGGGGAGCTGTTTTTT

clone_size: .
d_call: TRBD1
j_call: TRBJ1-2
v_call: TRBV24-1
cdr3_aa: CATSDPSQTGDYGYTF
cdr3_nt: TGTGCCACCAGTGATCCCTCCCAGACAGGGGACTATGGCTACACCTTC

clone_size: .
d_call: .
j_call: TRBJ1-2
v_call: TRBV3-1/TRBV3-2
cdr3_aa: CASSQGQTHNYGYTF
cdr3_nt: TGTGCCAGCAGCCAAGGACAGACTCACAACTATGGCTACACCTTC

clone_size: few
d_call: TRBD1
j_call: TRBJ1-3
v_call: TRBV7-9
cdr3_aa: CASSRTGSGNTIYF
cdr3_nt: TGTGCCAGCAGCAGGACAGGGTCTGGAAACACCATATATTTT

clone_size: .
d_call: .
j_call: TRBJ2-5
v_call: TRBV15
cdr3_aa: CATSRRTLVGETQYF
cdr3_nt: TGTGCCACCAGCAGACGAACTTTGGTTGGAGAGACCCAGTACTTC

clone_size: once
d_call: TRBD1
j_call: TRBJ2-7
v_call: TRBV7-9
cdr3_aa: CASSLSRDRDYEQYF
cdr3_nt: TGTGCCAGCAGCTTATCCCGGGACAGGGACTACGAGCAGTACTTC

clone_size: .
d_call: .
j_call: TRBJ1-1
v_call: TRBV30
cdr3_aa: CAWILSEYRELGNTEAFF
cdr3_nt: TGTGCCTGGATCCTGTCGGAGTACAGGGAGCTCGGTAACACTGAAGCTTTCTTT

clone_size: .
d_call: TRBD1
j_call: TRBJ2-6
v_call: TRBV7-7
cdr3_aa: CASSNRGPWDLIGANVLTF
cdr3_nt: TGTGCCAGCAGCAACAGGGGCCCCTGGGATTTAATAGGGGCCAACGTCCTGACTTTC

clone_size: few
d_call: .
j_call: TRBJ1-3
v_call: TRBV6-1
cdr3_aa: CASSERGGGNTIYF
cdr3_nt: TGTGCCAGCAGTGAACGGGGGGGTGGAAACACCATATATTTT

clone_size: .
d_call: TRBD1
j_call: TRBJ1-6
v_call: TRBV3-1/TRBV3-2
cdr3_aa: CASRGQGVFSPLHF
cdr3_nt: TGTGCCAGCAGGGGACAGGGGGTTTTTTCACCCCTCCACTTT

clone_size: .
d_call: TRBD1
j_call: TRBJ1-5
v_call: TRBV6-5
cdr3_aa: CASTEGGGQPQHF
cdr3_nt: TGTGCCAGCACCGAAGGGGGCGGCCAGCCCCAGCATTTT

clone_size: .
d_call: TRBD1
j_call: TRBJ1-6
v_call: TRBV9
cdr3_aa: CASREGTGKGSPLHF
cdr3_nt: TGTGCCAGCAGGGAAGGGACAGGTAAAGGCTCACCCCTCCACTTT

clone_size: once
d_call: .
j_call: TRBJ2-6
v_call: TRBV5-1
cdr3_aa: CASSPGVGPRGSGANVLTF
cdr3_nt: TGCGCCAGCAGCCCCGGTGTTGGCCCAAGGGGCTCTGGGGCCAACGTCCTGACTTTC

clone_size: .
d_call: TRBD1
j_call: TRBJ2-6
v_call: TRBV5-1
cdr3_aa: CASSHPTGAGANVLTF
cdr3_nt: TGCGCCAGCAGCCACCCTACAGGGGCCGGGGCCAACGTCCTGACTTTC

clone_size: .
d_call: TRBD2
j_call: TRBJ2-3
v_call: TRBV24-1
cdr3_aa: CATSHGRSTDTQYF
cdr3_nt: TGTGCCACCAGTCACGGGAGGTCCACAGATACGCAGTATTTT

clone_size: .
d_call: .
j_call: TRBJ2-2
v_call: TRBV28
cdr3_aa: CASTTGTSASGELFF
cdr3_nt: TGTGCCAGCACCACCGGGACATCGGCCTCCGGGGAGCTGTTTTTT

clone_size: .
d_call: .
j_call: TRBJ1-6
v_call: TRBV6-5
cdr3_aa: CASTQDVNSPLHF
cdr3_nt: TGTGCCAGCACCCAGGATGTTAATTCACCCCTCCACTTT

clone_size: .
d_call: TRBD1
j_call: TRBJ2-3
v_call: TRBV6-1
cdr3_aa: CASSERDRGLADTQYF
cdr3_nt: TGTGCCAGCAGTGAGAGGGACAGGGGGCTGGCAGATACGCAGTATTTT

clone_size: .
d_call: TRBD1
j_call: TRBJ1-3
v_call: TRBV28
cdr3_aa: CASSRRQGVGNTIYF
cdr3_nt: TGTGCCAGCAGTCGTAGACAGGGGGTTGGAAACACCATATATTTT

clone_size: .
d_call: TRBD1
j_call: TRBJ2-7
v_call: TRBV28
cdr3_aa: CASTTDGQGSYEQYF
cdr3_nt: TGTGCCAGCACTACGGACGGACAGGGCTCGTACGAGCAGTACTTC

clone_size: .
d_call: .
j_call: TRBJ1-3
v_call: TRBV6-5
cdr3_aa: CASWDNRRNTIYF
cdr3_nt: TGTGCCAGCTGGGACAACCGGCGAAACACCATATATTTT

clone_size: .
d_call: .
j_call: TRBJ2-7
v_call: TRBV11-2
cdr3_aa: CASSNDRSGLSSYEQYF
cdr3_nt: TGTGCCAGCAGCAACGACCGTAGCGGCTTGAGCTCCTACGAGCAGTACTTC

clone_size: .
d_call: .
j_call: TRBJ1-3
v_call: TRBV21-1
cdr3_aa: CASSKKRGQGGDTIYF
cdr3_nt: TGTGCCAGCAGCAAAAAAAGGGGACAGGGAGGAGACACCATATATTTT

clone_size: .
d_call: .
j_call: TRBJ2-1
v_call: TRBV5-1
cdr3_aa: CASSSGKLNNEQFF
cdr3_nt: TGCGCCAGCAGCTCAGGTAAACTCAACAATGAGCAGTTCTTC

clone_size: once
d_call: TRBD1
j_call: TRBJ2-7
v_call: TRBV28
cdr3_aa: CASRGQVPTYEQYF
cdr3_nt: TGTGCCAGCAGAGGACAGGTTCCTACCTACGAGCAGTACTTC

clone_size: .
d_call: .
j_call: TRBJ2-3
v_call: TRBV7-3
cdr3_aa: CASSPGKQWTSTDTQYF
cdr3_nt: TGTGCCAGCAGCCCCGGTAAACAGTGGACTAGCACAGATACGCAGTATTTT

clone_size: .
d_call: .
j_call: TRBJ2-1
v_call: TRBV5-5
cdr3_aa: CASSYNPTSSYNEQFF
cdr3_nt: TGTGCCAGCAGCTACAACCCTACTAGCTCCTACAATGAGCAGTTCTTC

clone_size: .
d_call: .
j_call: TRBJ1-4
v_call: TRBV3-1/TRBV3-2
cdr3_aa: CASSTREGNEKLFF
cdr3_nt: TGTGCCAGCAGCACCCGGGAGGGGAATGAAAAACTGTTTTTT

clone_size: .
d_call: .
j_call: TRBJ2-7
v_call: TRBV10-3
cdr3_aa: CAISEGVAEGYEQYF
cdr3_nt: TGTGCCATCAGTGAGGGGGTGGCTGAGGGTTACGAGCAGTACTTC

clone_size: .
d_call: .
j_call: TRBJ2-3
v_call: TRBV29-1
cdr3_aa: CSVEGREADTQYF
cdr3_nt: TGCAGCGTTGAGGGCAGGGAAGCAGATACGCAGTATTTT

clone_size: .
d_call: TRBD1
j_call: TRBJ1-1
v_call: TRBV11-2
cdr3_aa: CASSLAGGTEAFF
cdr3_nt: TGTGCCAGCAGCTTAGCAGGGGGCACTGAAGCTTTCTTT

clone_size: .
d_call: .
j_call: TRBJ1-1
v_call: TRBV27
cdr3_aa: CASRLTVRAGEAFF
cdr3_nt: TGTGCCAGCAGGCTGACAGTAAGAGCAGGTGAAGCTTTCTTT

clone_size: few
d_call: TRBD1
j_call: TRBJ1-2
v_call: TRBV4-1
cdr3_aa: CASSQAPGTGSLMGGYTF
cdr3_nt: TGCGCCAGCAGCCAAGCCCCGGGGACAGGGTCCCTAATGGGAGGCTACACCTTC

clone_size: .
d_call: .
j_call: TRBJ1-2
v_call: TRBV5-1
cdr3_aa: CASSETGYRGYTF
cdr3_nt: TGCGCCAGCAGTGAGACGGGGTATCGCGGCTACACCTTC

clone_size: .
d_call: TRBD1
j_call: TRBJ2-7
v_call: TRBV2
cdr3_aa: CASETMGQLKYEQYF
cdr3_nt: TGTGCCAGCGAAACCATGGGACAGCTAAAATACGAGCAGTACTTC

clone_size: .
d_call: .
j_call: TRBJ1-6
v_call: TRBV27
cdr3_aa: CASSLVRQTVNSPLHF
cdr3_nt: TGTGCCAGCAGTTTAGTAAGACAGACCGTTAATTCACCCCTCCACTTT